This is a list of T cell receptor beta chains from one sample in a study of blood T cell repertoires in COVID-19. The protocol was immunoSEQ multiplex PCR, while the TCRdb copy is restricted to in-frame clones and leaves out a portion. The sample yields some 150,000 clones, 85% to 90% seen once. The sequenced sample was PBMCs or T cells enriched from blood (not recorded which). The source of these receptors is a young woman with acute COVID-19. The CDR3 runs from the conserved cysteine through the conserved F or W. A D gene is named only where the DNA matches it firmly. Clone size is stated in some rows and not others, as once, few, many or a class when expanded.

J: TRBJ1-1
size: -
V: TRBV29-1
D: -
DNA: TGCAGCGCAGCAGGTTTTGGCAGATCCACTGAAGCTTTCTTT
CDR3: CSAAGFGRSTEAFF

J: TRBJ2-7
size: -
V: TRBV18
D: -
DNA: TGTGCCAGCTCACCACAAGCCCACGAGCAGTACTTC
CDR3: CASSPQAHEQYF

J: TRBJ1-1
size: once
V: TRBV7-2
D: -
DNA: TGTGCCAGCAGCTTAATGGGCCTACAGGGATACACTGAAGCTTTCTTT
CDR3: CASSLMGLQGYTEAFF

J: TRBJ1-1
size: -
V: TRBV7-2
D: -
DNA: TGTGCCAGCAGCTTAGGGAGGACTGAAGCTTTCTTT
CDR3: CASSLGRTEAFF

J: TRBJ2-7
size: once
V: TRBV7-2
D: -
DNA: TGTGCCAGCAGATGGACGGGGGCCTACGAGCAGTACTTC
CDR3: CASRWTGAYEQYF

J: TRBJ1-5
size: once
V: TRBV3-1/TRBV3-2
D: -
DNA: TGTGCCAGCAGCCAAGCGACAGGTCCTTCTCAGCCCCAGCATTTT
CDR3: CASSQATGPSQPQHF

J: TRBJ1-2
size: once
V: TRBV5-1
D: -
DNA: TGCGCCAGCAGCTTCTCCGGAGATGGCTACACCTTC
CDR3: CASSFSGDGYTF

J: TRBJ2-7
size: -
V: TRBV15
D: -
DNA: TGTGCCACCAGCAGAGATATCCCGGGATTCTCCTACGAGCAGTACTTC
CDR3: CATSRDIPGFSYEQYF

J: TRBJ2-2
size: -
V: TRBV7-3
D: TRBD2
DNA: TGTGCCAGCAGCTCAGCGGCGGGAGGGACCGGGGAGCTGTTTTTT
CDR3: CASSSAAGGTGELFF

J: TRBJ2-7
size: -
V: TRBV6-6
D: -
DNA: TGTGCCTCGCGCGCTCCGAGCTCCTACGAGCAGTACTTC
CDR3: CASRAPSSYEQYF

J: TRBJ1-6
size: few
V: TRBV24-1
D: TRBD1
DNA: TGTGCCACCAGTGAGTCGACAGGGACCCATAATTCACCCCTCCACTTT
CDR3: CATSESTGTHNSPLHF

J: TRBJ1-5
size: -
V: TRBV6-5
D: -
DNA: TGTGCCAGCGCTCAAGATAGAAGTTATCAGCCCCAGCATTTT
CDR3: CASAQDRSYQPQHF

J: TRBJ1-2
size: -
V: TRBV6-2/TRBV6-3
D: TRBD1
DNA: TGTGCCAGCAGTGACCGGGACAGGGGCCTCTATGGCTACACCTTC
CDR3: CASSDRDRGLYGYTF

J: TRBJ1-2
size: -
V: TRBV10-3
D: TRBD1
DNA: TGTGCCATCAGTGAGGCGACTCAGGGGGGCTATGGCTACACCTTC
CDR3: CAISEATQGGYGYTF

J: TRBJ1-2
size: -
V: TRBV7-9
D: -
DNA: TGTGCCAGCAGCTTAGAGACAGGCGTCACCTTC
CDR3: CASSLETGVTF

J: TRBJ1-2
size: -
V: TRBV7-9
D: TRBD1
DNA: TGTGCCAGCAGCTTATTGGGACAGGGTAACTATGGCTACACCTTC
CDR3: CASSLLGQGNYGYTF

J: TRBJ1-4
size: -
V: TRBV11-2
D: -
DNA: TGTGCCAGCAGCTTAGATCGGGACACCGGATTCCGAAATGAAAAACTGTTTTTT
CDR3: CASSLDRDTGFRNEKLFF

J: TRBJ1-6
size: -
V: TRBV12-3/TRBV12-4
D: TRBD1
DNA: TGTGCCAGCAGGGAACAGGGGGATTCACCCCTCCACTTT
CDR3: CASREQGDSPLHF

J: TRBJ1-5
size: -
V: TRBV27
D: TRBD1
DNA: TGTGCCAGCAGTAATCGACAGGGGGATCAGCCCCAGCATTTT
CDR3: CASSNRQGDQPQHF

J: TRBJ1-3
size: -
V: TRBV7-9
D: -
DNA: TGTGCCAGCAGCTCTCTACGGGGGGGAGCCGGAAACACCATATATTTT
CDR3: CASSSLRGGAGNTIYF

J: TRBJ2-7
size: -
V: TRBV27
D: TRBD1
DNA: TGTGCCAGCAGTTTCCGACAGGGGTATCGGTACGAGCAGTACTTC
CDR3: CASSFRQGYRYEQYF

J: TRBJ1-2
size: -
V: TRBV19
D: TRBD1
DNA: TGTGCCAGTAGTATTAGGCACCGGGGTAGGGACAGCCTTAACTATGGCTACACCTTC
CDR3: CASSIRHRGRDSLNYGYTF

J: TRBJ2-1
size: -
V: TRBV28
D: -
DNA: TGTGCCAGCAGTTTCGTACTGCGGGGCAATGAGCAGTTCTTC
CDR3: CASSFVLRGNEQFF

J: TRBJ1-1
size: -
V: TRBV28
D: -
DNA: TGTGCCAGCAGCCCGCGGACTGAAGCTTTCTTT
CDR3: CASSPRTEAFF

J: TRBJ1-4
size: -
V: TRBV9
D: -
DNA: TGTGCCAGCAGCGTAGCGGCGGGAGGTGAAAAACTGTTTTTT
CDR3: CASSVAAGGEKLFF

J: TRBJ2-7
size: -
V: TRBV5-1
D: TRBD2
DNA: TGCGCCAGCAGCTTGGCCTCGGGTGCGGGCGGGAGCAGGGAGCAGTACTTC
CDR3: CASSLASGAGGSREQYF

J: TRBJ2-1
size: -
V: TRBV11-2
D: TRBD2
DNA: TGTGCCAGCAGCTTAACCGGGACTAGCTTCAATGAGCAGTTCTTC
CDR3: CASSLTGTSFNEQFF

J: TRBJ2-5
size: once
V: TRBV2
D: -
DNA: TGTGCCAGCACGTCCAGGCAGACCCAAGAGACCCAGTACTTC
CDR3: CASTSRQTQETQYF

J: TRBJ1-3
size: -
V: TRBV7-2
D: -
DNA: TGTGCCAGCAGCTTAGCCCCTGGGAGCTCTGGAAACACCATATATTTT
CDR3: CASSLAPGSSGNTIYF

J: TRBJ2-5
size: -
V: TRBV7-9
D: -
DNA: TGTGCCAGCAGCTTAGGTGCAGGGATGGAGACCCAGTACTTC
CDR3: CASSLGAGMETQYF

J: TRBJ2-7
size: -
V: TRBV28
D: -
DNA: TGTGCCAGCAGTTGGCGGGGTAACTCCTACGAGCAGTACTTC
CDR3: CASSWRGNSYEQYF

J: TRBJ2-7
size: -
V: TRBV10-3
D: -
DNA: TGTGCCATCGGTGAGGGAGCCTACGAGCAGTACTTC
CDR3: CAIGEGAYEQYF

J: TRBJ2-1
size: -
V: TRBV7-9
D: -
DNA: TGTGCCAGCAGCTTAGCGTTCCTAGCCGAGCAGTTCTTC
CDR3: CASSLAFLAEQFF

J: TRBJ1-4
size: -
V: TRBV11-2
D: TRBD1
DNA: TGTGCCAGCAGCTTAGGAGACAGGGATAATGAAAAACTGTTTTTT
CDR3: CASSLGDRDNEKLFF

J: TRBJ1-1
size: -
V: TRBV19
D: -
DNA: TGTGCCAGTAGGGCGGACAGAATCCTGAACACTGAAGCTTTCTTT
CDR3: CASRADRILNTEAFF

J: TRBJ1-2
size: -
V: TRBV29-1
D: -
DNA: TGCAGCGTGGGGCAATACAGGGAGAAGGACTATGGCTACACCTTC
CDR3: CSVGQYREKDYGYTF

J: TRBJ2-1
size: -
V: TRBV19
D: TRBD2
DNA: TGTGCCAGTAGTATAGAAGGCTCCGGGGCTAGCGGGAGGATAGATGAGCAGTTCTTC
CDR3: CASSIEGSGASGRIDEQFF

J: TRBJ2-7
size: -
V: TRBV4-3
D: -
DNA: TGCGCCAGCAGCCAAGAGGAGGGCACGGGCTCCTACGAGCAGTACTTC
CDR3: CASSQEEGTGSYEQYF

J: TRBJ2-3
size: -
V: TRBV4-3
D: TRBD2
DNA: TGCGCCAGCAGCCAAGATCCCGGGACTAGCGGGTTTAGCACAGATACGCAGTATTTT
CDR3: CASSQDPGTSGFSTDTQYF

J: TRBJ1-2
size: -
V: TRBV2
D: TRBD1
DNA: TGTGCCAGCAGTGACGGGGACAGGGCTCACAACTATGGCTACACCTTC
CDR3: CASSDGDRAHNYGYTF

J: TRBJ1-2
size: -
V: TRBV9
D: TRBD1
DNA: TGTGCCAGCAGCACTCGGACAGGGGAGGGCTATGGCTACACCTTC
CDR3: CASSTRTGEGYGYTF

J: TRBJ1-2
size: once
V: TRBV6-1
D: TRBD1
DNA: TGTGCCAGCAGTTCGGGACAGGGAGCGGACTATGGCTACACCTTC
CDR3: CASSSGQGADYGYTF

J: TRBJ2-7
size: -
V: TRBV12-3/TRBV12-4
D: TRBD1
DNA: TGTGCCAGCAGTTTATACAGGGGAAACGAGCAGTACTTC
CDR3: CASSLYRGNEQYF

J: TRBJ2-5
size: once
V: TRBV9
D: -
DNA: TGTGCCAGCAGCACCAAAGACAGTCCGGGGGTGGAGACCCAGTACTTC
CDR3: CASSTKDSPGVETQYF

J: TRBJ1-4
size: once
V: TRBV7-9
D: -
DNA: TGTGCCAGCAGCCTACCCGGGTTGGGAACTAATGAAAAACTGTTTTTT
CDR3: CASSLPGLGTNEKLFF

J: TRBJ1-4
size: -
V: TRBV6-5
D: -
DNA: TGTGCCAGCTCCGAGGGGTGGGGGCCTAATGAAAAACTGTTTTTT
CDR3: CASSEGWGPNEKLFF

J: TRBJ1-5
size: -
V: TRBV5-1
D: TRBD1
DNA: TGCGCCAGCAGCTTGGCCGGACAGGGCAATCAGCCCCAGCATTTT
CDR3: CASSLAGQGNQPQHF

J: TRBJ1-1
size: -
V: TRBV7-2
D: TRBD1
DNA: TGTGCCAGCAGCATCTGGGACAGGGCCGAAGTCACTGAAGCTTTCTTT
CDR3: CASSIWDRAEVTEAFF

J: TRBJ2-5
size: -
V: TRBV5-1
D: TRBD2
DNA: TGCGCCAGCAGCTTGACTAGCGGGAGGGCCGGGGAGACCCAGTACTTC
CDR3: CASSLTSGRAGETQYF

J: TRBJ1-3
size: few
V: TRBV5-1
D: -
DNA: TGCGCCAGCAGCCCAGGGGCTTTAACTGGAAACACCATATATTTT
CDR3: CASSPGALTGNTIYF

J: TRBJ2-7
size: -
V: TRBV2
D: TRBD2
DNA: TGTGCCAGCAGAAAAGAGCGGGAGGAAGCCTACGAGCAGTACTTC
CDR3: CASRKEREEAYEQYF

J: TRBJ1-5
size: -
V: TRBV12-3/TRBV12-4
D: -
DNA: TGTGCCAGCAGCCCCATTTTCGGTCAGCCCCAGCATTTT
CDR3: CASSPIFGQPQHF

J: TRBJ2-3
size: -
V: TRBV2
D: -
DNA: TGTGCCAGCACGGAGAGGCGCACAGATACGCAGTATTTT
CDR3: CASTERRTDTQYF

J: TRBJ1-5
size: few
V: TRBV19
D: -
DNA: TGTGCCAGTTCTGGCAGGGGTTATAGCAATCAGCCCCAGCATTTT
CDR3: CASSGRGYSNQPQHF

J: TRBJ2-1
size: -
V: TRBV19
D: -
DNA: TGTGCCAGTAGTCGGGGAGGATCCTACAATGAGCAGTTCTTC
CDR3: CASSRGGSYNEQFF

J: TRBJ2-3
size: -
V: TRBV7-3
D: -
DNA: TGTGCCAGCAGCCACACTATTACCAGCACAGATACGCAGTATTTT
CDR3: CASSHTITSTDTQYF

J: TRBJ1-5
size: -
V: TRBV30
D: -
DNA: TGTGCCTGGACTAATCCTGCGGGGGGAGATCAGCCCCAGCATTTT
CDR3: CAWTNPAGGDQPQHF

J: TRBJ1-3
size: -
V: TRBV19
D: -
DNA: TGTGCCAGTAGTGGTTGGGACTCAACCTTACAGACCTCTGGAAACACCATATATTTT
CDR3: CASSGWDSTLQTSGNTIYF

J: TRBJ1-1
size: -
V: TRBV5-5
D: -
DNA: TGTGCCAGCAGCCTTATAAACACTGAAGCTTTCTTT
CDR3: CASSLINTEAFF

J: TRBJ1-1
size: -
V: TRBV5-5
D: -
DNA: TGTGCCAGCAGCTTAGAACAGGTGTTGCTACACACTGAAGCTTTCTTT
CDR3: CASSLEQVLLHTEAFF